The rows below give T cell receptor beta chains drawn from one sample of a study of T-cell memory formation after mild COVID-19. TCRdb recomputed calls from the 5' RACE reads with MiXCR, one row per CDR3 protein. This table has some 13,000 distinct CDR3 sequences, around 11% appearing once. Sequenced: PBMCs or a T cell subset sorted from them (not recorded which). All receptors come from an adult woman who had mild COVID-19 (a few samples of this study predate the infection). Cell type and time point are not known. CDR3s include the opening cysteine and the closing phenylalanine or tryptophan. The order of the fields is V gene, clone size, D gene, J gene, CDR3 protein, CDR3 DNA. The D gene is left open where the match is weak. Clone size is not always given. Where it is, it says once, few, many or a class for expanded clones.

v_call: TRBV15; clone_size: many; d_call: .; j_call: TRBJ1-2; cdr3_aa: CATSRSRGVIDGYTF; cdr3_nt: TGTGCCACCAGCAGAAGCCGGGGGGTGATCGATGGCTACACCTTC
v_call: TRBV20-1; clone_size: many; d_call: TRBD2; j_call: TRBJ2-3; cdr3_aa: CSASAGSGTADTQYF; cdr3_nt: TGCAGTGCTAGCGCCGGTAGCGGGACGGCAGATACGCAGTATTTT
v_call: TRBV2; clone_size: many; d_call: TRBD2; j_call: TRBJ2-5; cdr3_aa: CASSPWEGQETQYF; cdr3_nt: TGTGCCAGCAGTCCCTGGGAGGGCCAAGAGACCCAGTACTTC
v_call: TRBV4-2; clone_size: medium-sized; d_call: .; j_call: TRBJ2-1; cdr3_aa: CASSQDHPAIDEQFF; cdr3_nt: TGTGCCAGCAGCCAAGATCATCCAGCGATCGATGAGCAGTTCTTC
v_call: TRBV5-5; clone_size: many; d_call: .; j_call: TRBJ2-2; cdr3_aa: CASSFSGELFF; cdr3_nt: TGTGCCAGCAGCTTCTCCGGGGAGCTGTTTTTT
v_call: TRBV5-1; clone_size: many; d_call: .; j_call: TRBJ2-5; cdr3_aa: CASSLVTGYQETQYF; cdr3_nt: TGCGCCAGCAGCTTGGTTACAGGGTACCAAGAGACCCAGTACTTC
v_call: TRBV5-1; clone_size: many; d_call: .; j_call: TRBJ2-5; cdr3_aa: CASSLPTGGAETQYF; cdr3_nt: TGCGCCAGCAGCTTGCCCACGGGGGGCGCGGAGACCCAGTACTTC
v_call: TRBV12-3/TRBV12-4; clone_size: many; d_call: .; j_call: TRBJ2-3; cdr3_aa: CASSLGQLGNTDTQYF; cdr3_nt: TGTGCCAGCAGTTTAGGCCAATTAGGGAACACAGATACGCAGTATTTT
v_call: TRBV5-6; clone_size: many; d_call: .; j_call: TRBJ2-7; cdr3_aa: CASSPGPDEQYF; cdr3_nt: TGTGCCAGCAGCCCTGGACCTGACGAGCAGTACTTC
v_call: TRBV27; clone_size: many; d_call: .; j_call: TRBJ2-3; cdr3_aa: CAPTGGPDTQYF; cdr3_nt: TGTGCCCCCACGGGGGGCCCAGATACGCAGTATTTT
v_call: TRBV7-2; clone_size: .; d_call: .; j_call: TRBJ2-5; cdr3_aa: CASSRETYQETQYF; cdr3_nt: TGTGCCAGCAGCCGAGAGACGTACCAAGAGACCCAGTACTTC
v_call: TRBV9; clone_size: many; d_call: .; j_call: TRBJ2-2; cdr3_aa: CASARASGTGELFF; cdr3_nt: TGTGCCAGCGCGAGAGCTTCGGGCACCGGGGAGCTGTTTTTT
v_call: TRBV7-6; clone_size: many; d_call: .; j_call: TRBJ2-7; cdr3_aa: CASSEVRDLSYEQYF; cdr3_nt: TGTGCCAGCAGCGAAGTTCGGGACTTGTCCTACGAGCAGTACTTC
v_call: TRBV25-1; clone_size: few; d_call: .; j_call: TRBJ2-1; cdr3_aa: CASSPPGTLGYNEQFF; cdr3_nt: TGTGCCAGCAGTCCCCCCGGGACTTTAGGTTACAATGAGCAGTTCTTC
v_call: TRBV9; clone_size: many; d_call: TRBD1; j_call: TRBJ1-1; cdr3_aa: CASSMQTGVGTEAFF; cdr3_nt: TGTGCCAGCAGCATGCAGACAGGGGTGGGAACTGAAGCTTTCTTT
v_call: TRBV20-1; clone_size: many; d_call: .; j_call: TRBJ1-2; cdr3_aa: CSARDARDYGYTF; cdr3_nt: TGCAGTGCTAGAGATGCACGGGACTATGGCTACACCTTC
v_call: TRBV5-6; clone_size: many; d_call: .; j_call: TRBJ1-4; cdr3_aa: CASSRSTGKLYEKLFF; cdr3_nt: TGTGCCAGCAGCCGATCTACAGGGAAACTTTATGAAAAACTGTTTTTT
v_call: TRBV5-8; clone_size: medium-sized; d_call: TRBD2; j_call: TRBJ2-2; cdr3_aa: CASSLNTGTRVTGELFF; cdr3_nt: TGTGCCAGCAGCTTGAACACCGGGACTAGGGTCACCGGGGAGCTGTTTTTT
v_call: TRBV13; clone_size: many; d_call: .; j_call: TRBJ2-3; cdr3_aa: CASSSLVPGPPDTQYF; cdr3_nt: TGTGCCAGCAGCTCTCTAGTCCCAGGGCCGCCAGATACGCAGTATTTT
v_call: TRBV5-6; clone_size: many; d_call: TRBD2; j_call: TRBJ2-1; cdr3_aa: CASSFTLAASYNEQFF; cdr3_nt: TGTGCCAGCAGCTTCACACTAGCGGCGTCCTACAATGAGCAGTTCTTC
v_call: TRBV12-3/TRBV12-4; clone_size: many; d_call: .; j_call: TRBJ1-4; cdr3_aa: CASSPGREKLFF; cdr3_nt: TGTGCCAGCAGTCCGGGCCGGGAAAAACTGTTTTTT
v_call: TRBV10-2; clone_size: many; d_call: .; j_call: TRBJ1-2; cdr3_aa: CASSGVGAALGSYGYTF; cdr3_nt: TGCGCCAGCAGTGGCGTTGGGGCGGCCCTGGGGAGCTATGGCTACACCTTC
v_call: TRBV21-1; clone_size: many; d_call: .; j_call: TRBJ1-4; cdr3_aa: CASSKVGAVREKLFF; cdr3_nt: TGTGCCAGCAGCAAAGTTGGGGCGGTCCGGGAAAAACTGTTTTTT
v_call: TRBV5-1; clone_size: many; d_call: .; j_call: TRBJ1-3; cdr3_aa: CASSFAGARNTIYF; cdr3_nt: TGCGCCAGCAGCTTCGCAGGGGCAAGAAACACCATATATTTT
v_call: TRBV5-1; clone_size: .; d_call: TRBD2; j_call: TRBJ2-3; cdr3_aa: CASSSLGTSGGADTQYF; cdr3_nt: TGCGCCAGCAGCTCTTTAGGTACTAGCGGGGGGGCAGATACGCAGTATTTT
v_call: TRBV2; clone_size: many; d_call: .; j_call: TRBJ1-3; cdr3_aa: CASSVYRVPGNTIYF; cdr3_nt: TGTGCCAGCAGTGTTTACAGGGTTCCTGGAAACACCATATATTTT
v_call: TRBV4-3; clone_size: many; d_call: TRBD2; j_call: TRBJ2-3; cdr3_aa: CASSQGPGLAGITDTQYF; cdr3_nt: TGCGCCAGCAGCCAAGGGCCCGGACTAGCGGGGATCACAGATACGCAGTATTTT
v_call: TRBV25-1; clone_size: .; d_call: TRBD1; j_call: TRBJ2-5; cdr3_aa: CASRHLTGGTQYF; cdr3_nt: TGTGCCAGCAGACACCTGACAGGGGGGACCCAGTACTTC
v_call: TRBV7-8; clone_size: many; d_call: .; j_call: TRBJ1-4; cdr3_aa: CASSQGTTPQTEKLFF; cdr3_nt: TGTGCCAGCAGCCAAGGGACGACACCCCAGACTGAAAAACTGTTTTTT
v_call: TRBV7-8; clone_size: many; d_call: .; j_call: TRBJ2-7; cdr3_aa: CASSLARLGSYEQYF; cdr3_nt: TGTGCCAGCAGCTTAGCCCGGTTGGGTAGCTACGAGCAGTACTTC
v_call: TRBV2; clone_size: .; d_call: TRBD1; j_call: TRBJ1-2; cdr3_aa: CASSDPRGTNYGYTF; cdr3_nt: TGTGCCAGCAGTGATCCCAGGGGGACCAACTATGGCTACACCTTC
v_call: TRBV5-6; clone_size: many; d_call: TRBD1; j_call: TRBJ2-1; cdr3_aa: CASSPDRVAYNEQFF; cdr3_nt: TGTGCCAGCAGCCCGGACAGGGTGGCCTACAATGAGCAGTTCTTC